Following are 17 T cell receptor beta chains from one sample sequenced in a study of CD8 T cells in Susac syndrome. When the RNA was reverse transcribed, random hexamers were used with an input of 0.5 to 1 ug. TCRdb independently ran MiXCR on the immunoSEQ multiplex PCR reads; one entry per CDR3 protein. The sample holds about 200,000 distinct CDR3 sequences, roughly 90% seen once. Sequencing input: CD8+ T cells from PBMCs. These receptors all come from a human donor with multiple sclerosis.

V usage is TRBV2 and J usage is TRBJ2-7; 8 bases line up with TRBD1. The trim removed 6 bases at V and 1 base at J, leaving 8 bases unmatched. This CDR3 spans 15 amino acids. The germline V gene has CDR1 SNHLY and CDR2 FYNNEI. CDR3 nucleotide sequence: TGTGCCAGCAGGAGAGCCGGGACAGGATCCTACGAGCAGTACTTC. It specifies CASRRAGTGSYEQYF.

The chain has TRBV14 and TRBJ2-1, with 13 bases that match TRBD2. CDR3 length: 19 amino acids. Germline trimming cut 4 bases from V and 6 bases from J; bases unmatched to any gene: 15. CDR1 SGHDN and CDR2 FVKESK come from the germline V gene. The CDR3 nucleotides read TGTGCCAGCAGCCCATTACTAGCGGGAGGGCCCTCATGGACCAATGAGCAGTTCTTC. It yields the protein CASSPLLAGGPSWTNEQFF.

This chain joins TRBV4-3 and TRBJ2-1, with 8 bases fitting TRBD2. With V trimmed by 5 bases and J by 5 bases, 17 bases remained unmatched. The CDR3 contains 18 residues. Per the germline V gene, CDR1 is LGHNA and CDR2 is YSLEER. Written as DNA, the CDR3 is TGCGCCAGCAGCTACGGGGTAGCGGGACAAACCCGTCACAATGAGCAGTTCTTC. This codes for CASSYGVAGQTRHNEQFF.

The chain is built from TRBV2 and TRBJ2-1; 16 nucleotides agree with TRBD2. The germline V gene encodes CDR1 SNHLY and CDR2 FYNNEI. This CDR3 has 19 residues. Trimming removed 3 bases from V and 4 bases from J; junction bases left unmatched: 9. The CDR3 region is CASSDEGLAGGPLYNEQFF. CDR3 in DNA: TGTGCCAGCAGTGATGAGGGACTAGCGGGAGGGCCCTTATACAATGAGCAGTTCTTC. The full variable domain, with the rest looked up from reference TRBV2 and TRBJ2-1, is EPEVTQTPSHQVTQMGQEVILRCVPISNHLYFYWYRQILGQKVEFLVSFYNNEISEKSEIFDDQFSVERPDGSNFTLKIRSTKLEDSAMYFCASSDEGLAGGPLYNEQFFGPGTRLTVL.

The V gene is TRBV2, the J gene TRBJ2-1, with D perhaps TRBD2 (6 bases). The CDR3 is made up of 15 amino acids. V lost 4 bases and J 6 bases, leaving 16 bases between the germline ends. Looked up from germline, CDR1 is SNHLY and CDR2 is FYNNEI. The CDR3 protein is CASSAPTSRSNEQFF. The DNA for the CDR3 is TGTGCCAGCAGTGCCCCGACTAGTCGTTCCAATGAGCAGTTCTTC.

The rearrangement uses TRBV5-1 and TRBJ2-7, with D perhaps TRBD1 or TRBD2 (5 bases each). The CDR3 covers 15 residues. V lost 4 bases to trimming and J lost 3 bases, with 17 bases between them. Germline V CDR1 and CDR2: SGHRS, YFSETQ. The CDR3 coding sequence is TGCGCCAGCAGCGATACAGGACTGGCCGACTACGAGCAGTACTTC. Protein sequence: CASSDTGLADYEQYF.

To note about this clonotype: A read error may produce the germline difference seen at one junction end. This sequence joins TRBV29-1 and TRBJ1-2; no clear D gene. The CDR3 sequence is 14 residues long. Germline lookup yields CDR1 SQVTM and CDR2 ANQGSEA. For the CDR3, the DNA is TGCAGCGTTGACTCCACGGGAGGAAGCTATGACTACACCTTC. Translating it yields CSVDSTGGSYDYTF.

About this clonotype: Mismatch with germline at one junction end may stem from a read error. The chain links TRBV3-1 to TRBJ2-5, with 9 bases matching TRBD2. This CDR3 has 16 amino acids. Looked up from germline, CDR1 is LGHDT and CDR2 is YNNKEL (reference sequence). CDR3 region: CASSQVSAGGVEAQYF. In nucleotides, the CDR3 is TGTGCCAGCAGCCAAGTCTCAGCGGGGGGAGTAGAGGCCCAGTACTTC.

The chain is built from TRBV5-4 and TRBJ2-6; D remains unclear. V gave up 2 bases and J gave up 1 base, with 10 bases separating them. The CDR3 contains 16 residues. Germline V lookup: CDR1 SGHNT, CDR2 YYREEE (reference sequence). Written as DNA, the CDR3 is TGTGCCAGCAGCTTTGGGCGGCTTTCTGGGGCCAACGTCCTGACTTTC. Translating it yields CASSFGRLSGANVLTF.

V is TRBV5-6 and J is TRBJ2-7; D ambiguous. Germline CDR1 is SGHDT and CDR2 is YYEEEE. This CDR3 is 11 amino acids long. Trimming took 2 bases from V and 3 from J, leaving 3 bases between them. The CDR3 reads CASSFLYEQYF. CDR3 DNA sequence: TGTGCCAGCAGCTTCCTCTACGAGCAGTACTTC.

The V and J genes are TRBV20-1 and TRBJ2-1, with 12 bases identical to TRBD2. The V segment lost 1 base and the J segment 10 bases; nucleotides outside the gene matches: 2. Germline assignment: CDR1 DFQATT and CDR2 SNEGSKA (reference sequence). The CDR3 has 13 amino acids. Written as DNA, the CDR3 is TGCAGTGCTAGAGCTAGCGGGGGGGTCGAGCAGTTCTTC. Protein: CSARASGGVEQFF.

CDR3 nucleotides: TGTGCCAGCAGTTCGATGGGACCCCAACGCGTCTCCTACGAGCAGTACTTC. As protein: CASSSMGPQRVSYEQYF. The gene calls are TRBV2 and TRBJ2-7, with D possibly called TRBD1 or TRBD2 (5 bases each). The CDR3 is 17 amino acids. Between the trimmed V and J ends, which lost 5 bases and 0 bases, there was a span of 20 bases. Germline V gives CDR1 SNHLY, CDR2 FYNNEI.

This clonotype has only one observation. This rearrangement joins TRBV7-9 to TRBJ2-1; 7 bases match TRBD2. Germline V lookup: CDR1 SEHNR, CDR2 FQNEAQ (reference sequence). Trimming cost V 5 bases and J 8 bases; bases outside gene matches: 6. This CDR3 contains 13 residues. CDR3 loop: CASSPGLVHEQFF. CDR3 DNA: TGTGCCAGCAGCCCCGGACTAGTCCATGAGCAGTTCTTC.

The V gene is TRBV28, the J gene TRBJ2-5; 8 positions agree with TRBD2. Germline-derived CDR1 and CDR2 are MDHEN and SYDVKM. The CDR3 is 17 amino acids. Trimming at V came to 5 bases and at J to 2 bases, leaving 13 bases not matched to a gene. The CDR3 DNA reads TGTGCCAGCAGTACCCCATATGAGCGGGAGCTACAAGAGACCCAGTACTTC. It is translated as CASSTPYERELQETQYF.

The CDR3 protein is CASVWQSQETQYF. In nucleotides, the CDR3 is TGTGCCAGCGTGTGGCAGAGCCAAGAGACCCAGTACTTC. The rearrangement uses TRBV6-1 and TRBJ2-5; D call uncertain. Germline V gives CDR1 MNHNS, CDR2 SASEGT. The length of the CDR3 is 13 residues. Trimming cost V 8 bases and J 1 base, with 11 bases left between them.

This clonotype was detected once. The genes are TRBV5-4 and TRBJ1-2; no clear D gene. The germline CDR1 and CDR2 sequences are SGHNT and YYREEE (reference sequence). V lost 4 bases, J lost 4 bases, and 8 bases lay in between. This CDR3 has 12 amino acids. CDR3: CASSVASYGYTF. CDR3 sequence (DNA): TGTGCCAGCAGCGTCGCTAGCTATGGCTACACCTTC. Full variable domain (remainder filled in from reference TRBV5-4 and TRBJ1-2): ETGVTQSPTHLIKTRGQQVTLRCSSQSGHNTVSWYQQALGQGPQFIFQYYREEENGRGNFPPRFSGLQFPNYSSELNVNALELDDSALYLCASSVASYGYTFGSGTRLTVV.

The rearrangement uses TRBV29-1 and TRBJ2-1, with unresolved D. In germline, CDR1 is SQVTM, CDR2 ANQGSEA. V was trimmed by 3 bases and J by 1 base, leaving 16 bases between them. The CDR3 has 16 amino acids. CDR3 bases: TGCAGCGTTGAGGGATCACCGGTTCATTCCTACAATGAGCAGTTCTTC. Amino acid sequence: CSVEGSPVHSYNEQFF.